This T cell receptor beta chain was captured in a study of T cell clonotyping in hematopoietic cell transplantation. Sequenced by immunoSEQ multiplex PCR; TCRdb stores in-frame clones only, minus some. The table has 15,000 to 20,000 clones, about nine tenths seen once. Study-wide findings and caveats: At the given depth, recipient repertoires were over 97% de novo clonotypes. CD4 and CD8 repertoire contributions could not be separated without sorting. After transplant, recipient diversity fell while pathologically expanded clonotypes grew through day 180. Higher Inverse Simpson Index values in graft donor and pretransplant recipient predicted broader posttransplant TCR diversity.

Trimming left V 0 bases short and J 3 bases short, with 5 bases between. The CDR3 sequence is 13 residues long. Per germline, CDR1 SGHVS and CDR2 FNYEAQ. As to this clone: As yet, its antigen is unknown.

The sequencing sample was made of peripheral blood mononuclear cells. This rearrangement joins TRBV7-6 to TRBJ1-2; no firm D call. This clonotype was obtained from a man aged 40-49 years in good health. Some clones in this sample may be carry-over from other donors' samples. The CDR3: CASSLASHYGYTF. In DNA, the CDR3 is TGTGCCAGCAGCTTAGCGTCACACTATGGCTACACCTTC.